This T cell receptor beta chain was recovered during a study of T cells in Graves' hyperthyroidism and ophthalmopathy. In this sample, this clonotype turned up many times. TCR beta CDR3 region amplification was performed from RNA transcripts. During a first-round RT-PCR of the TCR CDR3, the HTBI primer set was used. Via MiXCR, TCRdb re-called the multiplex PCR reads, giving one row per CDR3 protein. The sample contains about 350,000 distinct CDR3 sequences, less than 20% of which appear only once. This CDR3 has 16 residues. Trimming stripped 2 bases from V and 3 bases from J, with 19 bases between. CDR1 SQVTM and CDR2 ANQGSEA come from the germline V gene. Active moderate-to-severe ophthalmopathy, Clinical Activity Score at least 3, NOSPECS at least 4, under 3 months' duration. Every diagnosis used clinical symptoms, serum thyroxine and TRAb, thyroid ultrasound and orbital computed tomography.

This receptor was taken from a woman aged 40 to 55 with Graves' ophthalmopathy. Sequences were obtained from blood. The chain uses TRBV29-1 and TRBJ1-2; TRBD1 might be the D (6 bases). CDR3 sequence: CSVESTLTGPDYGYTF. CDR3 coding DNA: TGCAGCGTTGAATCAACGCTTACAGGGCCCGACTATGGCTACACCTTC.